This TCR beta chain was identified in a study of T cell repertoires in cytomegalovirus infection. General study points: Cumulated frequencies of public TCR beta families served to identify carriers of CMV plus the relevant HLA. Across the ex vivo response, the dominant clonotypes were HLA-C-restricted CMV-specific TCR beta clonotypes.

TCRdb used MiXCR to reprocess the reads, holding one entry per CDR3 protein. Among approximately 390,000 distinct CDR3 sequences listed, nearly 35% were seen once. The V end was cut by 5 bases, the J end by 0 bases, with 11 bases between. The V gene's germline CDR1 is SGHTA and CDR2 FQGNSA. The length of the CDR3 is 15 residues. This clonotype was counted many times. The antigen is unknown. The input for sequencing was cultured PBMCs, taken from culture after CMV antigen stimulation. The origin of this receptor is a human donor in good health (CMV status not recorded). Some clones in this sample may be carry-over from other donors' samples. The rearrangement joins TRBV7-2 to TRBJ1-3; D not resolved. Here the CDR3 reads CASSRDSSSGNTIYF. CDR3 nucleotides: TGTGCCAGCAGCCGCGACTCAAGCTCTGGAAACACCATATATTTT.